This passage covers 25 T cell receptor beta chains from one sample sequenced in a study of tumor-infiltrating lymphocytes in primary liver carcinoma. A constant-region primer primed TCR beta cDNA synthesis from about 490 ng of total RNA. Modified slightly, ARM-PCR produced TCR beta libraries over three nested multiplex PCR rounds. Researchers ran the first two PCR rounds for roughly 11 cycles each with TRBV1-TRBV30 forward primers and a C-beta reverse primer. TCRdb re-analysed the multiplex PCR reads in MiXCR, keeping a single row per CDR3 protein. The table has under 90,000 distinct CDR3 sequences, approximately 70% seen once. The roughly 19-32 mg bulk tissue piece was not sorted before simultaneous RNA and DNA extraction. Sequences were obtained from liver tumor tissue from sampling region 1. Subset given: tumor region T1, superior pole. The origin of the receptors is a man aged 35 to 55 with primary liver carcinoma and hepatitis B virus infection.

The rearrangement links TRBV4-1 to TRBJ1-5; D remains unclear. V dropped 8 bases and J dropped 1 base, with 12 bases sitting between them. Germline CDR1 MGHRA, CDR2 YSYEKL. CDR3 length: 14 amino acids. CDR3 region: CASGLTHSNQPQHF. Here the CDR3 DNA reads TGCGCCAGCGGCCTTACACACAGCAATCAGCCCCAGCATTTT.

Turning to this clonotype: One end of the junction does not line up with germline, which may come from a read error. The rearrangement links TRBV20-1 to TRBJ2-7, with TRBD2 identical over 9 bases. The V gene's germline CDR1 is DFQATT and CDR2 SNEGSKA (reference sequence). CDR3 length equals 15 residues. Written as DNA, the CDR3 is TGCAGTGCTAGAGATCGGCTGGCGGGAGGGTACGGGCAGTACTTC. The encoded protein is CSARDRLAGGYGQYF.

Comment on this clonotype: The conserved phenylalanine or tryptophan is not found at the CDR3 terminus, so this likely reflects a read error. The J gene is TRBJ1-2, the V gene TRBV10-3, with D uncertain. V shed 7 bases and J shed 2 bases, with 17 bases lying between them. The CDR3 has 15 residues. Per germline, CDR1 ENHRY and CDR2 SYGVKD. The CDR3: CAITRTEEVNYGYTL. The CDR3 DNA is TGTGCCATCACTAGGACGGAAGAAGTCAACTATGGCTACACCCTC.

Comments on this clonotype: Since no conserved phenylalanine or tryptophan closes the CDR3, a read error is the likely cause. V usage is TRBV11-2 and J usage is TRBJ2-5; tentative D call: TRBD2 (6 bases). Germline CDR1 SGHAT, CDR2 FQNNGV. This CDR3 region has 16 residues. DNA of the CDR3: TGCGCCAGGAGCTTAGGGAGTAGCGGCCCGGGGGAGACCCAGTACTCC. Translation gives CARSLGSSGPGETQYS.

In the case of this clonotype: At one of its ends the junction is not consistent with the germline gene, which may arise from a read error. V usage is TRBV14 and J usage is TRBJ1-1; no definite D call. The V gene's germline CDR1 is SGHDN and CDR2 FVKESK. CDR3 size: 12 residues. CDR3 nucleotides: TGTACCAGCGGCCAAGACCGGGTTGAAGCTTTCTTT. Translated, it gives CTSGQDRVEAFF.

In this sample, this clonotype turned up once. This chain joins TRBV6-1 and TRBJ2-3; D possibly corresponds to TRBD2 (6 bases). This CDR3 comprises 16 residues. CDR1 and CDR2 from the germline V gene are MNHNS and SASEGT. Trimming removed 2 bases from V and 4 bases from J, with 16 bases in between. DNA for the CDR3: TGTGCCAGCAGTGAAACTAGCACTACTAGCTCAGATACGCAGTATTTT. It specifies CASSETSTTSSDTQYF.

Points on this clonotype: One end of the junction fails to match germline, which may point to a read error. The V gene is TRBV29-1, the J gene TRBJ2-1; 11 bases agree with TRBD2. Germline V lookup: CDR1 SQVTM, CDR2 ANQGSEA. There are 16 residues in the CDR3. The CDR3 sequence: CRVEPLTSGTYNEQSF. DNA for the CDR3: TGCAGGGTTGAACCCCTGACTAGCGGGACCTATAATGAGCAGTCCTTC.

The V and J genes are TRBV10-3 and TRBJ2-1; possibly TRBD2 for D (6 bases). Germline CDR1 and CDR2: ENHRY and SYGVKD. V gave up 10 bases and J gave up 2 bases, with 12 bases separating them. This CDR3 comprises 13 residues. The CDR3 here is CATLAEPYNEQFF. The CDR3 nucleotides are TGTGCCACACTAGCAGAACCCTACAATGAGCAGTTCTTC.

The chain links TRBV6-5 to TRBJ2-7; weak D call: TRBD1 (6 bases). The CDR3 consists of 15 residues. Looked up from germline, CDR1 is MNHEY and CDR2 is SVGAGI. V lost 6 bases, J lost 7 bases, and 22 bases lay in between. The CDR3, as DNA: TGTGCCAGCAGCTACGCCTCAGACGGGACATGGGAGCAGTACTTC. It encodes CASSYASDGTWEQYF.

Regarding this clonotype: The CDR3 does not close with the conserved phenylalanine or tryptophan, likely indicating a read error. The rearrangement joins TRBV4-2 to TRBJ2-7; the D is unclear. Germline CDR1 is LGHNA and CDR2 is YNFKEQ. V gave up 10 bases and J gave up 3 bases, with 16 bases separating them. The CDR3 totals 13 residues. The CDR3 sequence: CANSQDTLYEQYL. Here the CDR3 DNA reads TGTGCCAATAGCCAAGATACCCTCTACGAGCAGTACCTC.

The rearrangement links TRBV6-5 to TRBJ2-3; D unclear. The CDR3 extends over 13 amino acids. Trimming cost V 2 bases and J 6 bases, with 9 bases left between them. Germline V gives CDR1 MNHEY, CDR2 SVGAGI. The DNA for the CDR3 is TGTGCCAGCAGTTACCGTATCGGGGATACGCAGTATTTT. It yields the protein CASSYRIGDTQYF.

The chain combines TRBV20-1 with TRBJ2-1; no clear D gene. This CDR3 is built from 12 residues. V dropped 6 bases and J dropped 2 bases, with 8 bases sitting between them. Germline CDR1 and CDR2: DFQATT and SNEGSKA (reference sequence). CDR3 in DNA: TGCAGTGCCTTACCGACCTACAATGAGCAGTTCTTC. Its protein is CSALPTYNEQFF.

About this clonotype itself: Mismatch with germline at one junction end may stem from a read error. CDR3 protein: CAWSSLAGRADTQYF. The DNA for the CDR3 is TGCGCCTGGAGTTCATTAGCGGGAAGGGCAGATACGCAGTATTTT. This rearrangement joins TRBV30 to TRBJ2-3; 8 positions match TRBD2. The CDR3 consists of 15 residues. Germline V lookup: CDR1 GTSNPN, CDR2 SVGIG (reference sequence).

For this clonotype: An end of the junction differs from the germline gene, which may be a read error. The gene calls are TRBV14 and TRBJ2-1, with D unclear. The CDR3 runs to 15 residues. Germline V gene data show CDR1 as SGHDN and CDR2 as FVKESK. This CDR3 reads CASSQGLGSYNEQFF. CDR3 nucleotides: TGTGCCAGCAGTCAAGGTCTTGGGTCCTACAATGAGCAGTTCTTC.

This clonotype showed up just a few times. CDR3 sequence reads: CASSLVAGMGTDTQYF. CDR3 in DNA: TGCGCCAGCAGCTTGGTAGCGGGCATGGGGACAGATACGCAGTATTTT. The gene calls are TRBV5-1 and TRBJ2-3, with 7 bases lining up with TRBD2. CDR1 and CDR2 from the germline V gene are SGHRS and YFSETQ. The CDR3 is 16 residues long. J was trimmed by 3 bases and V by 0 bases; bases with no gene match: 7.

The chain carries TRBV12-3 or TRBV12-4 and TRBJ2-7; D is unclear. This CDR3 spans 10 amino acids. Trimming shortened V by 7 bases and J by 3 bases, and 4 bases separated the two germline ends. The CDR3 DNA sequence: TGTGCCAGCAACAGCTACGAGCAGTACTTC. The encoded protein is CASNSYEQYF.

This clonotype came up many times. This chain uses TRBV28 with TRBJ1-5, with D hard to call. Germline values: CDR1 MDHEN, CDR2 SYDVKM. This CDR3 has 15 amino acids. The V end lost 2 bases, the J end lost 3 bases, and 11 bases lay between the germline ends. CDR3 protein: CASSLGRPTNQPQHF. Written as DNA, the CDR3 is TGTGCCAGCAGTTTAGGCAGACCCACCAATCAGCCCCAGCATTTT.

Within the sample, this clonotype is medium-sized. The chain has TRBV10-3 and TRBJ1-5, with D perhaps matching TRBD1 (6 bases). Per germline, CDR1 ENHRY and CDR2 SYGVKD. The CDR3 covers 13 residues. The V end was cut by 4 bases, the J end by 5 bases, with 9 bases between. The chain's CDR3 is CAISVDSYQPQHF. Written as DNA, the CDR3 is TGTGCCATCAGTGTGGACAGCTATCAGCCCCAGCATTTT.

This clonotype was detected many times. The chain links TRBV7-8 to TRBJ1-5; the D is unclear. This CDR3 has 15 amino acids. Germline CDR1 reads SGHVS; CDR2 reads FQNEAQ. The V and J ends lost 5 bases and 6 bases respectively, with 17 bases between them. The CDR3 sequence is CASSDGSEDSQPQHF. For the CDR3, the DNA is TGTGCCAGCAGCGACGGGTCCGAGGATAGTCAGCCCCAGCATTTT. The full variable domain, its missing parts supplied by reference TRBV7-8 and TRBJ1-5, is GAGVSQSPRYKVAKRGQDVALRCDPISGHVSLFWYQQALGQGPEFLTYFQNEAQLDKSGLPSDRFFAERPEGSVSTLKIQRTQQEDSAVYLCASSDGSEDSQPQHFGDGTRLSIL.

This chain links TRBV6-6 with TRBJ2-6, with D unresolved. V gave up 6 bases and J gave up 2 bases, with 11 bases separating them. Germline assignment: CDR1 MNHNY and CDR2 SVGAGI (reference sequence). CDR3 length: 15 amino acids. CDR3 sequence reads: CASRSNGAGANVLTF. CDR3 DNA: TGTGCCAGCAGGTCCAATGGTGCTGGGGCCAACGTCCTGACTTTC.

As concerns this clonotype: At one end, the junction sequence differs from germline, possibly due to a read error. This chain joins TRBV5-1 and TRBJ2-5; 11 nucleotides agree with TRBD2. The V gene's germline CDR1 is SGHRS and CDR2 YFSETQ. The CDR3 is 17 residues long. The CDR3 DNA is TGCGCCTGCAGCTTGTCCGTAACTAGCGGGAGTCCAGAGACCCAGTACTTC. It yields the protein CACSLSVTSGSPETQYF.

About this clonotype: At one boundary the junction diverges from the germline segment, which might be a read error. The V call is TRBV12-3 or TRBV12-4, the J call TRBJ2-3, with 8 bases aligning to TRBD2. The CDR3 loop spans 16 amino acids. The DNA of the CDR3 is TGTGCCAGTAGTTCCCTAAGCGGGAGCACTACAGATACGCAGTATTTT. This encodes CASSSLSGSTTDTQYF.

Remarks on this clonotype: The CDR3 does not end in the conserved phenylalanine or tryptophan, so this is likely a read error. The CDR3 loop reads CASSLQGGGNRPQHS. In nucleotides, the CDR3 is TGTGCCAGCAGCCTTCAGGGAGGGGGCAATCGGCCCCAGCATTCT. The chain couples TRBV28 to TRBJ1-5; TRBD1 aligns across 7 bases. Germline CDR1 reads MDHEN; CDR2 reads SYDVKM. CDR3 size: 15 residues.

Of note for this clonotype: The final CDR3 position lacks the conserved phenylalanine or tryptophan, pointing to a likely read error. The chain joins TRBV5-6 to TRBJ2-2, with D uncertain. The CDR3 runs to 13 residues. Germline V gene lookup returns CDR1 SGHDT and CDR2 YYEEEE. The CDR3 sequence is CASSLGNTGELFV. In nucleotides, the CDR3 is TGTGCCAGTAGCTTGGGGAACACCGGGGAGCTGTTTGTT.

V is TRBV7-2 and J is TRBJ2-5; 7 bases are shared with TRBD2. Germline CDR1 is SGHTA and CDR2 is FQGNSA. The junction had 8 bases not matched to a gene; V was cut back by 5 bases and J by 2 bases. There are 15 residues in the CDR3. This CDR3 is CASSLSAGEQETQYF. The CDR3, as DNA: TGTGCCAGCAGCCTTAGTGCGGGAGAGCAAGAGACCCAGTACTTC.